The next 18 T cell receptor beta chains were all read from a single sample in a study of T cell responses to AZD1222 COVID-19 vaccine. Some clones are missing from TCRdb's copy, which holds only in-frame ones; the method was immunoSEQ multiplex PCR. The table includes approximately 150,000 clones, 90% detected once. Material: peripheral blood, obtained 28 days after the second AZD1222 dose. These receptors came from an adult who received the AZD1222 COVID-19 vaccine.

The chain joins TRBV30 to TRBJ2-7, with D perhaps assigned TRBD1 or TRBD2 (5 bases each). Trimming left V 0 bases short and J 2 bases short, with 17 bases between. This CDR3 comprises 16 residues. The germline gives CDR1 GTSNPN, CDR2 SVGIG (reference sequence). The CDR3 sequence: CAWSVLGAGRTYEQYF. DNA of the CDR3: TGTGCCTGGAGTGTACTCGGGGCAGGAAGAACCTACGAGCAGTACTTC. Filled out from reference TRBV30 and TRBJ2-7, the complete variable domain reads SQTIHQWPATLVQPVGSPLSLECTVEGTSNPNLYWYRQAAGRGLQLLFYSVGIGQISSEVPQNLSASRPQDRQFILSSKKLLLSDSGFYLCAWSVLGAGRTYEQYFGPGTRLTVT.

V and J are TRBV27 and TRBJ2-2; tentatively, D is TRBD2 (6 bases). The germline V and J ends were trimmed by 5 bases and 5 bases, with 12 bases remaining between them. Germline-derived CDR1 and CDR2 are MNHEY and SMNVEV (reference sequence). This CDR3 contains 14 residues. CDR3 coding DNA: TGTGCCAGCAGTATCCGGGACTTAACCGGGGAGCTGTTTTTT. This sequence encodes CASSIRDLTGELFF.

The rearrangement joins TRBV6-2 or TRBV6-3 to TRBJ2-7; 10 nucleotides match TRBD2. J gave up 4 bases and V 4 bases, and 7 bases lay outside the gene matches. CDR1 and CDR2 (germline): MNHEY, SVGEGT. The CDR3 length is 15 residues. The CDR3 spells CASSFPGLAKYEQYF. In nucleotides, the CDR3 is TGTGCCAGCAGTTTTCCGGGACTAGCGAAATACGAGCAGTACTTC.

The table lists this clone with a count of one. The rearrangement uses TRBV5-1 and TRBJ1-1, with D unresolved. CDR3 length: 12 residues. Germline lookup yields CDR1 SGHRS and CDR2 YFSETQ. The germline V and J ends were trimmed by 4 bases and 2 bases, with 6 bases remaining between them. DNA of the CDR3: TGCGCCAGCAGCATTACCAACACTGAAGCTTTCTTT. Protein product: CASSITNTEAFF.

The chain links TRBV5-4 to TRBJ1-4; no clear D. V lost 2 bases and J 2 bases, leaving 10 bases between the germline ends. Germline assignment: CDR1 SGHNT and CDR2 YYREEE (reference sequence). The CDR3 is 15 residues long. This CDR3 reads CASSFILRTNEKLFF. The DNA for the CDR3 is TGTGCCAGCAGCTTCATTCTGCGGACTAATGAAAAACTGTTTTTT.

The J gene is TRBJ2-1, the V gene TRBV9; perhaps TRBD2 as D (6 bases). CDR1 is SGDLS, CDR2 YYNGEE, per germline. This CDR3 is 14 amino acids long. The V end lost 3 bases, the J end lost 5 bases, and 12 bases lay between the germline ends. In DNA, the CDR3 is TGTGCCAGCAGCGGCGGGACTGTCAACAATGAGCAGTTCTTC. Encoded protein: CASSGGTVNNEQFF.

This clone showed up just a few times. The rearrangement joins TRBV28 to TRBJ1-3; 8 positions match TRBD1. Germline loops: CDR1 MDHEN, CDR2 SYDVKM. CDR3 size: 15 residues. Unmatched junction bases numbered 8, after V lost 6 bases and J lost 4 bases. For the CDR3, the DNA is TGTGCCAGCAGACCCCAGGGGGCGGAAGGAAACACCATATATTTT. This encodes CASRPQGAEGNTIYF.

The table lists this clone with a few counts. J is TRBJ2-7 and V is TRBV24-1, with D tentatively TRBD2 (5 bases). CDR3 length: 12 residues. V dropped 4 bases and J dropped 6 bases, with 9 bases sitting between them. Germline V gene lookup returns CDR1 KGHDR and CDR2 SFDVKD. CDR3 in DNA: TGTGCCACCAGTGACCCTAGCACCGAGCAGTACTTC. This translates into CATSDPSTEQYF.

This rearrangement joins TRBV7-3 to TRBJ1-1; 9 bases align to TRBD1. With 5 bases clipped from V and 11 bases from J, the junction kept 6 bases outside the gene matches. Germline CDR1 is SGHTA and CDR2 is FQGTGA. The CDR3 sequence is 12 residues long. The DNA of the CDR3 is TGTGCCAGCAGCAGTGGACAGGGGAATGCTTTCTTT. Protein: CASSSGQGNAFF.

The chain employs TRBV7-8 and TRBJ2-3, with D uncertain. The length of the CDR3 is 14 residues. The germline V and J ends were trimmed by 2 bases and 0 bases, with 6 bases remaining between them. Per the germline V gene, CDR1 is SGHVS and CDR2 is FQNEAQ. The CDR3 DNA follows: TGTGCCAGCAGCTTAATTTCCAGCACAGATACGCAGTATTTT. Translation: CASSLISSTDTQYF.

The CDR3 region has the DNA TGTGCCAGCAGCCCTGACAGGAACTATGGCTACACCTTC. Its translation is CASSPDRNYGYTF. The rearrangement links TRBV5-4 to TRBJ1-2; perhaps TRBD1 as D (6 bases). Germline loops: CDR1 SGHNT, CDR2 YYREEE (reference sequence). CDR3 size: 13 residues. V dropped 4 bases and J dropped 2 bases, with 9 bases sitting between them.

This chain connects TRBV19 to TRBJ1-6; tentative D call: TRBD1 (5 bases). The germline V and J ends were trimmed by 7 bases and 8 bases, with 12 bases remaining between them. The CDR3 is 13 residues long. The germline V gene has CDR1 LNHDA and CDR2 SQIVND (reference sequence). CDR3 amino acids: CASKTDLDSPLHF. In DNA, the CDR3 is TGTGCCAGTAAGACAGACCTCGATTCACCCCTCCACTTT.

The gene calls are TRBV5-4 and TRBJ2-3, with D possibly TRBD1 on 6 matching bases. This CDR3 has 19 residues. Germline-derived CDR1 and CDR2 are SGHNT and YYREEE (reference sequence). V was clipped by 2 bases and J by 0 bases, with 22 bases between them. This chain's CDR3 is CASSFKPTRTVPSTDTQYF. The CDR3 DNA sequence: TGTGCCAGCAGCTTCAAACCTACCAGGACAGTCCCAAGCACAGATACGCAGTATTTT.

The V gene is TRBV3-1 (or the pseudogene TRBV3-2), the J gene TRBJ2-7; 11 bases are shared with TRBD1. Germline V lookup: CDR1 LGHDT, CDR2 YNNKEL (reference sequence). Trimming removed 4 bases from V and 0 bases from J; junction bases left unmatched: 2. There are 15 residues in the CDR3. This CDR3 is CASSRTGGYSYEQYF. CDR3 nucleotide sequence: TGTGCCAGCAGCCGGACAGGGGGCTACTCCTACGAGCAGTACTTC.

The chain is built from TRBV19 and TRBJ1-5; D might be TRBD1 (5 bases). Trimming took 7 bases from V and 7 from J, leaving 14 bases between them. CDR1 LNHDA and CDR2 SQIVND come from the germline V gene (reference sequence). The length of the CDR3 is 13 residues. CDR3 sequence (DNA): TGTGCCAGTACAGGGAGCGGGGAACAGCCCCAGCATTTT. Its protein product is CASTGSGEQPQHF.

This chain connects TRBV2 to TRBJ2-3; maybe TRBD2 (6 bases). CDR1 and CDR2 (germline): SNHLY, FYNNEI. The CDR3 totals 13 residues. V dropped 10 bases and J dropped 2 bases, with 13 bases sitting between them. CDR3 nucleotide sequence: TGTGCCATTCAACGGGACTTCACAGATACGCAGTATTTT. This gives the protein CAIQRDFTDTQYF.

V gene TRBV7-9 combines with J gene TRBJ1-2; no clear D gene. V lost 5 bases to trimming and J lost 5 bases, with 12 bases between them. The CDR3 is 13 amino acids. Germline V lookup: CDR1 SEHNR, CDR2 FQNEAQ (reference sequence). The CDR3 region has the DNA TGTGCCAGCAGCCGTGGACTGGAATATGGCTACACCTTC. Its protein is CASSRGLEYGYTF.

This chain's CDR3 is CASRGQVHTGELFF. The CDR3 DNA sequence: TGTGCCAGCAGGGGACAGGTCCACACCGGGGAGCTGTTTTTT. V is TRBV27 and J is TRBJ2-2; 8 bases are shared with TRBD1. CDR3 length equals 14 residues. The germline V gene encodes CDR1 MNHEY and CDR2 SMNVEV (reference sequence). The junction had 3 bases not matched to a gene; V was cut back by 6 bases and J by 3 bases.